This T cell receptor beta chain emerged from a study of identical twins. The V gene lost 6 bases and the J gene lost 8 bases, with 15 bases spanning the gap. CDR3 length: 13 amino acids. Germline-derived CDR1 and CDR2 are SSHAT and FNYEAQ (reference sequence). This clonotype was picked up many times. Unique molecular identifiers were present on the cDNA, and a universal primer site came from template switching. In TCRdb, the 5' RACE reads were re-called with MiXCR into one record per CDR3 protein. Of about 100,000 distinct CDR3 sequences listed, 5.9% are singletons. Sequencing used memory T cells sorted from blood. This receptor was identified in a woman aged 45-60 years in good health. This rearrangement joins TRBV7-7 to TRBJ2-3; D is unresolved. The CDR3 spells CASSSTSPGTQYF. The CDR3 DNA reads as TGTGCCAGCAGTTCGACGTCCCCTGGTACGCAGTATTTT.